Below, 9 T cell receptor beta chains from the same sample are listed, as sequenced in a study of blood T cell repertoires in COVID-19 (dated by TCRdb to 2018 to 2020). Libraries were made using the immunoSEQ multiplex PCR assay. Here the immuneACCESS table is served through TCRdb, limited to in-frame sequences with V and J called. Missing clones are a known gap in these copies; in checked studies unresolved V genes cover under half, and the rest lacks a known reason. The sample profile shows about 87,000 clones; around 86% of them were found once. The leading ten clones occupy about 5.1% of the sample. Sequences were obtained from peripheral blood. These TCRs come from a man in his forties with acute or convalescent COVID-19.

Here the CDR3 DNA reads TGTGCCAGCAGCTTGGATCAGAACACTGAAGCTTTCTTT. Its translation: CASSLDQNTEAFF. The chain carries TRBV5-4 and TRBJ1-1; D gene unclear. Germline lookup yields CDR1 SGHNT and CDR2 YYREEE (reference sequence). Between the trimmed V and J ends, which lost 0 bases and 1 base, there was a span of 4 bases. The CDR3 is made up of 13 amino acids. Based on the CDR3 plus reference TRBV5-4 and TRBJ1-1, the full variable domain is ETGVTQSPTHLIKTRGQQVTLRCSSQSGHNTVSWYQQALGQGPQFIFQYYREEENGRGNFPPRFSGLQFPNYSSELNVNALELDDSALYLCASSLDQNTEAFFGQGTRLTVV.

The gene calls are TRBV7-9 and TRBJ1-2; D uncertain. V dropped 5 bases and J dropped 4 bases, with 11 bases sitting between them. CDR1 and CDR2 from the germline V gene are SEHNR and FQNEAQ (reference sequence). The CDR3 sequence is 13 residues long. CDR3 nucleotide sequence: TGTGCCAGCAGCCCCTGGCAGTCCTATGGCTACACCTTC. Amino acid sequence: CASSPWQSYGYTF.

This clone was observed a few times. The J gene is TRBJ1-6, the V gene TRBV5-4, with D tentatively TRBD1 (5 bases). From germline, CDR1 is SGHNT and CDR2 YYREEE (reference sequence). The length of the CDR3 is 15 residues. Trimming took off 2 bases at V and 8 bases at J, with 14 bases between the two ends. CDR3 DNA sequence: TGTGCCAGCAGCTTAGGAACCAGGGCTCATTCACCCCTCCACTTT. It yields the protein CASSLGTRAHSPLHF.

The sample holds one count of this clone. V is TRBV5-1 and J is TRBJ1-3; D may be TRBD1 (6 bases). V was trimmed by 0 bases and J by 3 bases, leaving 16 bases between them. The CDR3 extends over 17 amino acids. Germline CDR1 SGHRS, CDR2 YFSETQ. Here the CDR3 DNA reads TGCGCCAGCAGCTTGGTTTCCGGCACAGGGAGTGGAAACACCATATATTTT. Its translation: CASSLVSGTGSGNTIYF.

The gene calls are TRBV3-1 (or the pseudogene TRBV3-2) and TRBJ1-2; no clear D gene. The CDR3 is 14 amino acids. CDR1 and CDR2 (germline): LGHDT, YNNKEL (reference sequence). V was trimmed by 2 bases and J by 5 bases, leaving 12 bases between them. CDR3 loop: CASSQQPSLYGYTF. CDR3 nucleotide sequence: TGTGCCAGCAGCCAACAACCATCGCTATATGGCTACACCTTC.

The chain has TRBV6-5 and TRBJ2-3; D not certain. V lost 0 bases to trimming and J lost 2 bases, with 6 bases between them. The V gene's germline CDR1 is MNHEY and CDR2 SVGAGI. This CDR3 region has 14 residues. The CDR3 nucleotides read TGTGCCAGCAGTTACTCGGAGCCCACAGATACGCAGTATTTT. Translated: CASSYSEPTDTQYF.

CDR3 DNA sequence: TGTGCCAGCAGCCCCGGGACAGGGGCATATCAGCCCCAGCATTTT. Residues: CASSPGTGAYQPQHF. V gene TRBV7-8 combines with J gene TRBJ1-5; 10 bases line up with TRBD1. Germline assignment: CDR1 SGHVS and CDR2 FQNEAQ. This CDR3 contains 15 residues. V dropped 5 bases and J dropped 5; count of bases not matched to a gene: 6. Filled out from reference TRBV7-8 and TRBJ1-5, the complete variable domain reads GAGVSQSPRYKVAKRGQDVALRCDPISGHVSLFWYQQALGQGPEFLTYFQNEAQLDKSGLPSDRFFAERPEGSVSTLKIQRTQQEDSAVYLCASSPGTGAYQPQHFGDGTRLSIL.

The V and J genes are TRBV12-3 or TRBV12-4 and TRBJ1-1, with D unresolved. This CDR3 region has 13 residues. V lost 3 bases to trimming and J lost 3 bases, with 8 bases between them. The CDR3 DNA follows: TGTGCCAGCAGTTTGATAGAGGACACTGAAGCTTTCTTT. Residues: CASSLIEDTEAFF.

V usage is TRBV5-1 and J usage is TRBJ2-7, with a tentative D call TRBD1 (6 bases). Germline loops: CDR1 SGHRS, CDR2 YFSETQ. V was trimmed by 6 bases and J by 2 bases, leaving 15 bases between them. The CDR3 extends over 14 amino acids. The CDR3 DNA follows: TGCGCCAGCACCCCTGGGACAAGTGCCTACGAGCAGTACTTC. This gives the protein CASTPGTSAYEQYF.